This paragraph reports one T cell receptor (beta chain). Its antigen is undetermined. The split of CD4+ cells yielded CD45RA+ naive and CD45RA-negative memory subsets. CDR1 and CDR2 from the germline V gene are LGHNA and YNFKEQ. CDR3 length equals 15 residues. Germline trimming cut 7 bases from V and 8 bases from J; bases unmatched to any gene: 12. The data stem from a study of shared clonotypes between healthy human individuals. Whole-study context: Per donor, three plates held CD4 naive cells, three held CD4 memory, two held CD8 naive and one held CD8 memory. Study outcomes and limitations: Sequencing depth was predicted to influence how clonotypes are shared among donors.

TCRdb's copy holds only in-frame clones and misses some; the assay was immunoSEQ multiplex PCR. The data show about 2.4 million clones, over 85% seen once. The sequence was obtained from a man aged 18-30 years in good health. Some clones in this sample may be carry-over from other donors' samples. The V call is TRBV4-2, the J call TRBJ2-1, with 9 bases fitting TRBD1. Sequencing input: naive CD4+ T cells from PBMCs. Subset: CD45RA+ positively selected. CDR3 in DNA: TGTGCCAGCACAAGAACGGGACAGGGATCGTATGAGCAGTTCTTC. It yields the protein CASTRTGQGSYEQFF.